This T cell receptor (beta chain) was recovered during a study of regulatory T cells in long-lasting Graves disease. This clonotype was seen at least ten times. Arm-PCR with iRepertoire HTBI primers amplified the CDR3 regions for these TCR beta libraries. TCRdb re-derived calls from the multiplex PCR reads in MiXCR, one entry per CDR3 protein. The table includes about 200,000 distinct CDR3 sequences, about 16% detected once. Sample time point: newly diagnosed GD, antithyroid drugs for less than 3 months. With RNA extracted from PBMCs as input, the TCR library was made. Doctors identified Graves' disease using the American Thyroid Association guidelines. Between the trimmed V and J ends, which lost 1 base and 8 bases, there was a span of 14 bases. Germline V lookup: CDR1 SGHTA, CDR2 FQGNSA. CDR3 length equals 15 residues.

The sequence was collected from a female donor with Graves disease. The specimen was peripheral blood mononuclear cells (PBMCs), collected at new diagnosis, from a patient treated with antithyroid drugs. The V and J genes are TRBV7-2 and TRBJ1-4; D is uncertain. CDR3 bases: TGTGCCAGCAGCTTAGTGGGGTCGGTAGGAGAAAAACTGTTTTTT. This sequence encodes CASSLVGSVGEKLFF.